This T cell receptor (beta chain) was profiled in a study of T cell responses to AZD1222 COVID-19 vaccine. Trimming cost V 7 bases and J 0 bases, with 6 bases left between them. The CDR3 consists of 13 residues. Germline V gene lookup returns CDR1 LGHDT and CDR2 YNNKEL (reference sequence). Assay used: immunoSEQ multiplex PCR; TCRdb lists only in-frame clones, some missing. The top ten clones hold more than 7.5% of a sample with around 130,000 clones, 70% to 90% of them seen once. Source: peripheral blood, taken on day 0 of AZD1222 vaccination. The TCR was taken from an adult in good health. V gene TRBV3-1 (or the pseudogene TRBV3-2) combines with J gene TRBJ1-4; no firm D call. This CDR3 reads CASTFATNEKLFF. The DNA of the CDR3 is TGTGCCAGCACCTTTGCAACTAATGAAAAACTGTTTTTT.